The sequence of this T cell receptor beta chain was determined in a study of early T cells in non-severe SARS-CoV-2 infection. At the level of the study: Unsorted whole blood bulk RNA was sequenced, with unpaired chains. Study-level results: Missing private and CD4 specificities, VDJdb matching favored anti-spike CD8 responses.

Germline assignment: CDR1 SGHVS and CDR2 FQNEAQ. The CDR3 sequence is 16 residues long. Trimming removed 8 bases at V and 13 bases at J, with 30 bases between. This clonotype was observed at least ten times. The antigen remains unidentified. Unique molecular identifier tags were affixed to discrete cDNA molecules. TCRdb re-called the 5' RACE reads with MiXCR, one entry per CDR3 protein. The sample consists of approximately 31,000 distinct CDR3 sequences, around 5.8% of them appearing once. The sample consisted of whole blood. The chain joins TRBV7-8 to TRBJ2-4; D is perhaps TRBD1 (6 bases). This clonotype originated in an adult who was a healthcare worker with PCR-confirmed SARS-CoV-2 infection or an uninfected control (not recorded which). The CDR3: CASSPVGARQGSRQYF. CDR3 nucleotide sequence: TGTGCCAGCTCGCCAGTGGGGGCGAGGCAAGGATCACGGCAGTACTTC.